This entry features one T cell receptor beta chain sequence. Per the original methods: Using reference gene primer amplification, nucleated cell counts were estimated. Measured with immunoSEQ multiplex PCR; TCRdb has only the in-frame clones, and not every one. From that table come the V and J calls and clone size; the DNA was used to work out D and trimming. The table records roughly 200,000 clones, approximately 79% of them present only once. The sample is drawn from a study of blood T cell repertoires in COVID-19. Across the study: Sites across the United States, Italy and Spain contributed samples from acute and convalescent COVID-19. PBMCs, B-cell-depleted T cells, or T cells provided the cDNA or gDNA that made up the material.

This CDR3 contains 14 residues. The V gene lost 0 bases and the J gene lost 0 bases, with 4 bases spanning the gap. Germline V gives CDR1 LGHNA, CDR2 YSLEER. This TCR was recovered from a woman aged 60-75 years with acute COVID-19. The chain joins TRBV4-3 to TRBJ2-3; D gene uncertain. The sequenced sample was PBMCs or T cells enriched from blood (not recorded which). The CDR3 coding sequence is TGCGCCAGCAGCCAAGACAAAAGCACAGATACGCAGTATTTT. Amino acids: CASSQDKSTDTQYF.